Following are 22 T cell receptor beta chains from one sample sequenced in a study of blood T cell repertoires in COVID-19. Assay: immunoSEQ multiplex PCR; the TCRdb copy retains only in-frame clones and omits some. This sample carries about 120,000 clones, about 85% of them seen once, and the ten largest clones take approximately 10%. The sample comprised peripheral blood. The receptors stem from a man older than 75 with acute or convalescent COVID-19.

The chain has TRBV5-1 and TRBJ1-5; D is unclear. Germline lookup yields CDR1 SGHRS and CDR2 YFSETQ. The CDR3 extends over 13 amino acids. Deletions cut 2 bases from V and 0 bases from J, with 3 bases between. This CDR3 is CASSFSSNQPQHF. CDR3 in DNA: TGCGCCAGCAGCTTCAGTAGCAATCAGCCCCAGCATTTT.

The chain is built from TRBV7-2 and TRBJ2-1, with 11 bases fitting TRBD2. This CDR3 has 15 residues. Trimming at V came to 1 base and at J to 10 bases, leaving 6 bases not matched to a gene. Germline CDR1 SGHTA, CDR2 FQGNSA. CDR3 residues: CASSLGGLAGSEQFF. The DNA for the CDR3 is TGTGCCAGCAGCTTAGGCGGACTAGCGGGCTCCGAGCAGTTCTTC.

The V gene is TRBV6-5, the J gene TRBJ1-4, with TRBD1 as a possible D gene (6 bases). The CDR3 is made up of 14 amino acids. Germline-derived CDR1 and CDR2 are MNHEY and SVGAGI. V was cut by 4 bases and J by 7 bases, with 13 bases left in between. The CDR3 loop reads CASSLPEGVEKLFF. For the CDR3, the DNA is TGTGCCAGCAGTTTACCCGAGGGGGTTGAAAAACTGTTTTTT.

V is TRBV2 and J is TRBJ1-3; D gene uncertain. This CDR3 contains 15 residues. The ends were cut back, 6 bases at V and 0 bases at J, with 12 bases in the middle. Germline V gene lookup returns CDR1 SNHLY and CDR2 FYNNEI. The CDR3 DNA reads TGTGCCAGCAGATCTGAGGGCTACTCTGGAAACACCATATATTTT. Amino acid sequence: CASRSEGYSGNTIYF.

The V call is TRBV9, the J call TRBJ2-1; 8 bases line up with TRBD2. V lost 4 bases to trimming and J lost 8 bases; unmatched junction nucleotides: 5. CDR3 length: 13 amino acids. Looked up from germline, CDR1 is SGDLS and CDR2 is YYNGEE. The CDR3 region is CASSPPGGDEQFF. CDR3 bases: TGTGCCAGCAGCCCGCCGGGAGGGGATGAGCAGTTCTTC.

This clone occurred a few times. The V and J genes are TRBV12-5 and TRBJ1-1; tentatively, D is TRBD1 (6 bases). The CDR3 contains 14 residues. V lost 9 bases to trimming and J lost 6 bases, with 20 bases between them. The germline V gene encodes CDR1 LGHNT and CDR2 FRNRAP. This chain's CDR3 is CARGRYREQPEAFF. The DNA of the CDR3 is TGTGCTAGGGGAAGGTACAGGGAGCAGCCTGAAGCTTTCTTT. The whole variable domain, remainder taken from reference TRBV12-5 and TRBJ1-1, is DARVTQTPRHKVTEMGQEVTMRCQPILGHNTVFWYRQTMMQGLELLAYFRNRAPLDDSGMPKDRFSAEMPDATLATLKIQPSEPRDSAVYFCARGRYREQPEAFFGQGTRLTVV.

By share, this clone ranks as large. The chain couples TRBV15 to TRBJ1-4; D may be TRBD1 (5 bases). The CDR3 has 15 amino acids. CDR1 is LNHNV, CDR2 YYDKDF, per germline (reference sequence). V was trimmed by 0 bases and J by 5 bases, leaving 10 bases between them. The CDR3 region has the DNA TGTGCCACCAGCAGAGAAACAGGTCAAAATGAAAAACTGTTTTTT. Amino acid sequence: CATSRETGQNEKLFF.

In this sample, this clone turned up a few times. Written as DNA, the CDR3 is TGCAGCACCAGATCCGGGACAGACTATGGCTACACCTTC. It yields the protein CSTRSGTDYGYTF. The chain employs TRBV29-1 and TRBJ1-2; 7 bases agree with TRBD1. The J segment lost 3 bases and the V segment lost 8 bases, leaving 9 bases of the junction unmatched. The CDR3 totals 13 residues. CDR1 and CDR2 from the germline V gene are SQVTM and ANQGSEA.

V and J are TRBV7-3 and TRBJ2-1; 15 positions agree with TRBD2. CDR3 length: 14 residues. The V and J ends lost 5 bases and 8 bases, in that order; junction bases with no gene match: 1. Germline V gene data show CDR1 as SGHTA and CDR2 as FQGTGA. This chain's CDR3 is CASSRTSGRDEQFF. CDR3 in DNA: TGTGCCAGCAGCCGGACTAGCGGGAGGGATGAGCAGTTCTTC.

This chain connects TRBV11-3 to TRBJ2-5; D ambiguous. This CDR3 is built from 14 residues. V was trimmed by 1 base and J by 7 bases, leaving 13 bases between them. Germline CDR1 is SGHNT and CDR2 is YENEEA. CDR3 sequence: CASSLGGSSVTQYF. The CDR3 DNA is TGTGCCAGCAGCTTAGGTGGTAGCTCGGTGACCCAGTACTTC.

The chain employs TRBV7-9 and TRBJ1-5, with D unclear. V lost 5 bases, J lost 0 bases, and 14 bases lay in between. The CDR3 sequence is 16 residues long. Germline V gene sequence: CDR1 SEHNR, CDR2 FQNEAQ (reference sequence). DNA for the CDR3: TGTGCCAGCAGCCTGGGCAGCTCGGATAGCAATCAGCCCCAGCATTTT. It encodes CASSLGSSDSNQPQHF.

The chain has TRBV5-1 and TRBJ1-2; D uncertain. The V end lost 2 bases, the J end lost 4 bases, and 12 bases lay between the germline ends. The V gene's germline CDR1 is SGHRS and CDR2 YFSETQ. The CDR3 contains 14 residues. DNA for the CDR3: TGCGCCAGCAGCTTTGAGGGTTTCGGCTATGGCTACACCTTC. This encodes CASSFEGFGYGYTF.

By proportion, this clone is medium-sized. The chain is built from TRBV4-2 and TRBJ2-7; no reliable D call. There are 12 residues in the CDR3. Trimming left V 0 bases short and J 6 bases short, with 6 bases between. The germline CDR1 and CDR2 sequences are LGHNA and YNFKEQ. DNA of the CDR3: TGTGCCAGCAGCCAAGATCTCGTCGAGCAGTACTTC. This sequence encodes CASSQDLVEQYF.

The chain recombines TRBV6-5 with TRBJ2-7; no reliable D call. Trimming removed 0 bases from V and 2 bases from J, with 11 bases in between. CDR1 and CDR2 (germline): MNHEY, SVGAGI. The CDR3 is made up of 15 amino acids. The CDR3 DNA reads TGTGCCAGCAGTTACTCGCCCCAGGCCGCCTACGAGCAGTACTTC. Translation gives CASSYSPQAAYEQYF.

The chain has TRBV6-5 and TRBJ1-2, with TRBD1 matching 7 bases. The junction had 12 bases not matched to a gene; V was cut back by 7 bases and J by 4 bases. CDR3 length equals 15 residues. CDR1 and CDR2 from the germline V gene are MNHEY and SVGAGI. The CDR3 protein is CASTNPGTAPYGYTF. Here the CDR3 DNA reads TGTGCCAGCACCAATCCCGGGACAGCCCCCTATGGCTACACCTTC.

The gene calls are TRBV7-3 and TRBJ2-3, with 9 bases that match TRBD2. V was clipped by 5 bases and J by 5 bases; unmatched bases: 5. CDR1 and CDR2 from the germline V gene are SGHTA and FQGTGA. CDR3 size: 14 residues. The CDR3 sequence: CASSVSGSLDTQYF. The CDR3 DNA reads as TGTGCCAGCAGCGTTAGCGGGAGTCTAGATACGCAGTATTTT. Using reference TRBV7-3 and TRBJ2-3 for the parts outside the CDR3, the full variable domain is GAGVSQTPSNKVTEKGKYVELRCDPISGHTALYWYRQSLGQGPEFLIYFQGTGAADDSGLPNDRFFAVRPEGSVSTLKIQRTERGDSAVYLCASSVSGSLDTQYFGPGTRLTVL.

This chain joins TRBV28 and TRBJ2-5; TRBD2 matches at 8 bases. V lost 2 bases and J lost 1; bases outside the gene matches: 6. Germline V gives CDR1 MDHEN, CDR2 SYDVKM. The CDR3 covers 16 residues. The CDR3 reads CASSLPAGLGQETQYF. The CDR3 coding sequence is TGTGCCAGCAGTTTACCCGCGGGACTAGGCCAAGAGACCCAGTACTTC.

The genes are TRBV11-1 and TRBJ2-7, with a weak D call TRBD2 (6 bases). V gave up 0 bases and J gave up 2 bases, with 14 bases separating them. The CDR3 runs to 16 residues. Germline CDR1 reads SGHAT; CDR2 reads FQDESV (reference sequence). The CDR3 region is CASSLAGPGLAYEQYF. The CDR3 region has the DNA TGTGCCAGCAGCTTAGCAGGGCCGGGACTGGCCTACGAGCAGTACTTC.

V is TRBV5-1 and J is TRBJ2-3, with a possible D match to TRBD2 (6 bases). The CDR3 has 15 amino acids. The germline gives CDR1 SGHRS, CDR2 YFSETQ. V was trimmed by 4 bases and J by 0 bases, leaving 12 bases between them. The CDR3 loop reads CASSNSGSSTDTQYF. The CDR3 DNA sequence: TGCGCCAGCAGCAATAGCGGTTCTAGCACAGATACGCAGTATTTT.

This chain joins TRBV28 and TRBJ1-5; weak D call: TRBD1 (6 bases). This CDR3 region has 14 residues. V lost 10 bases and J 1 base, leaving 14 bases between the germline ends. CDR1 and CDR2 from the germline V gene are MDHEN and SYDVKM. The CDR3 spells CAIQRGQSNQPQHF. The CDR3 DNA reads TGTGCCATCCAGCGGGGGCAAAGCAATCAGCCCCAGCATTTT.

This clone appeared a few times. The chain uses TRBV3-1 (or the pseudogene TRBV3-2) and TRBJ1-1; D call uncertain. The germline V gene has CDR1 LGHDT and CDR2 YNNKEL (reference sequence). V lost 1 base, J lost 4 bases, and 7 bases lay in between. The CDR3 is made up of 13 amino acids. The CDR3 sequence is CASSQGSVTEAFF. CDR3 nucleotides: TGTGCCAGCAGCCAAGGCTCGGTCACTGAAGCTTTCTTT.

This clone was recorded a few times. The chain employs TRBV7-2 and TRBJ2-2, with D possibly being TRBD2 (5 bases). This CDR3 comprises 14 residues. The V gene lost 1 base and the J gene lost 13 bases, with 16 bases spanning the gap. The germline V gene encodes CDR1 SGHTA and CDR2 FQGNSA. The chain's CDR3 is CASSLGRITRGLFF. As DNA, the CDR3 is TGTGCCAGCAGCTTAGGACGTATCACCCGGGGGCTGTTTTTT. Variable domain in full (rest from reference TRBV7-2 and TRBJ2-2): GAGVSQSPSNKVTEKGKDVELRCDPISGHTALYWYRQSLGQGLEFLIYFQGNSAPDKSGLPSDRFSAERTGGSVSTLTIQRTQQEDSAVYLCASSLGRITRGLFFGEGSRLTVL.